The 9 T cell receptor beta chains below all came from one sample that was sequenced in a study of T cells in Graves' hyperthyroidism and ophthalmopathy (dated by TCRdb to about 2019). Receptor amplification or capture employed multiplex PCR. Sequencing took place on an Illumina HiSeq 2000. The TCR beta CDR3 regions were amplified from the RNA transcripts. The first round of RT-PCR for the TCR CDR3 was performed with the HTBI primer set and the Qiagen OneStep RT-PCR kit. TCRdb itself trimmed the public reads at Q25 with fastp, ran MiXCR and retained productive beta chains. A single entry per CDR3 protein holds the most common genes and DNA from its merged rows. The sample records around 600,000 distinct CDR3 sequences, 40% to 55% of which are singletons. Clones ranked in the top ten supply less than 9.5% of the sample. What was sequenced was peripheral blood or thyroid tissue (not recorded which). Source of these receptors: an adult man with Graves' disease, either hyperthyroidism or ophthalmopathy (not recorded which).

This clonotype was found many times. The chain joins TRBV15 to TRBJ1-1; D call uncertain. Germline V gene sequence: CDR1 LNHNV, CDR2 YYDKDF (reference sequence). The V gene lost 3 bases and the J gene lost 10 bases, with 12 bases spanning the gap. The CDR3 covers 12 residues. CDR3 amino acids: CATSRPPERAFF. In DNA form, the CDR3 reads TGTGCCACCAGCAGGCCCCCCGAGAGAGCTTTCTTT.

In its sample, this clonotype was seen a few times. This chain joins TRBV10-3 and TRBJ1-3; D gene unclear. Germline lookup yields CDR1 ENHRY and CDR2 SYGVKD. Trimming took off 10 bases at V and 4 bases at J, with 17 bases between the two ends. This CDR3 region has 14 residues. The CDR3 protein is CASDREYNGNTIYF. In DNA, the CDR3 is TGTGCCAGCGACCGGGAGTATAACGGAAACACCATATATTTT.

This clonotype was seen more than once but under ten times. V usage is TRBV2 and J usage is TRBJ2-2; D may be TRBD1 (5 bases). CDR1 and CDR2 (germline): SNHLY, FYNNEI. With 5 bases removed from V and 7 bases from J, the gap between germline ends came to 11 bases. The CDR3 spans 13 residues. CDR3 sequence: CASSLTGVGELFF. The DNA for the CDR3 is TGTGCCAGCAGTTTAACAGGCGTCGGGGAGCTGTTTTTT.

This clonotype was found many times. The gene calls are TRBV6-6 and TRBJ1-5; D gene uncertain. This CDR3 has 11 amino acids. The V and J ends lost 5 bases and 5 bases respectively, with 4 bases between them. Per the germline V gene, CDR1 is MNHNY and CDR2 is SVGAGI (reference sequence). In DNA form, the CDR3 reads TGTGCCAGCAGTCCCGATCAGCCCCAGCATTTT. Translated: CASSPDQPQHF.

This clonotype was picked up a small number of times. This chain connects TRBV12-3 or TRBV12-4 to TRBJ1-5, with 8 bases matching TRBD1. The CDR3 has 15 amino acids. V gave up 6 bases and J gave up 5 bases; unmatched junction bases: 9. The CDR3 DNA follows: TGTGCCAGCAGGTTCCTGGACAGGGCCGATCAGCCCCAGCATTTT. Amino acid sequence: CASRFLDRADQPQHF.

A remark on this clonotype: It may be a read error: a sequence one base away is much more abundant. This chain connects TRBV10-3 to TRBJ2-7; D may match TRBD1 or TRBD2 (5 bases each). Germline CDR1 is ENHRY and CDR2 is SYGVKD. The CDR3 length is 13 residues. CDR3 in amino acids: CAISGDGSYERYF. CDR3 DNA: TGTGCCATCAGTGGGGACGGCTCCTACGAGCGGTACTTC.

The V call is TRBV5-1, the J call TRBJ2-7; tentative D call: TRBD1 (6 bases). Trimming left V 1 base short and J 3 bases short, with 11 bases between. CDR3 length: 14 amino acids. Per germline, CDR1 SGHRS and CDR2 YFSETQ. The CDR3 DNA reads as TGCGCCAGCAGCTTGCTCGGGGACAACTACGAGCAGTACTTC. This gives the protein CASSLLGDNYEQYF. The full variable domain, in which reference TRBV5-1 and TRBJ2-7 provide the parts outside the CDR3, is KAGVTQTPRYLIKTRGQQVTLSCSPISGHRSVSWYQQTPGQGLQFLFEYFSETQRNKGNFPGRFSGRQFSNSRSEMNVSTLELGDSALYLCASSLLGDNYEQYFGPGTRLTVT.

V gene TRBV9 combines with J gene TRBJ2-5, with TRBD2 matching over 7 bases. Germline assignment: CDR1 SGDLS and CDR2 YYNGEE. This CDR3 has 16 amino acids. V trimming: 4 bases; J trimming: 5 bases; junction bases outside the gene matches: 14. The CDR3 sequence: CASSPWPSGERETQYF. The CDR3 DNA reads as TGTGCCAGCAGCCCCTGGCCCAGCGGGGAGAGGGAGACCCAGTACTTC.

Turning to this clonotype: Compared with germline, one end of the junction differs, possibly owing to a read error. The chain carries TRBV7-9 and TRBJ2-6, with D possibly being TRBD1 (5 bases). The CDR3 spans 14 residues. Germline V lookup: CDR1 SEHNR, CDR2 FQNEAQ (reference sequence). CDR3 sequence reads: CASSLNSGANVLAF. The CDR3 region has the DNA TGTGCCAGCAGCTTGAACTCTGGGGCCAACGTCCTGGCTTTC. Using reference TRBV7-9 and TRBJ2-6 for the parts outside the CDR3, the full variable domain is DTGVSQNPRHKITKRGQNVTFRCDPISEHNRLYWYRQTLGQGPEFLTYFQNEAQLEKSRLLSDRFSAERPKGSFSTLEIQRTEQGDSAMYLCASSLNSGANVLAFGAGSRLTVL.